Listed below are T cell receptor beta chains from one sample, sequenced in a study of CD8 T cells in Susac syndrome. TCRdb independently ran MiXCR on the immunoSEQ multiplex PCR reads; one entry per CDR3 protein. The data show under 250,000 distinct CDR3 sequences, about 94% seen once. The sequenced sample was CD4+ T cells from PBMCs. These receptors originate from a human donor with Susac syndrome. Each CDR3 is given without its conserved first and last residue.

TRBV5-4,16,TRBJ1-1,ASSFSIRPVDMNTEAF
TRBV6-2/TRBV6-3,13,TRBJ1-2,ASTLDFGTADGYT
TRBV5-6,13,TRBJ1-1,ASSLAGGPNTEAF
TRBV6-2/TRBV6-3,13,TRBJ1-5,ASSTGQGAGQPQH
TRBV14,11,TRBJ1-2,ASSDRGTDGYT
TRBV2,15,TRBJ1-6,ASSRRPGGGVDSPLH
TRBV20-1,11,TRBJ1-2,SAEFRGSYGYT
TRBV5-1,14,TRBJ2-7,ASSFTSRGQGYEQY
TRBV9,12,TRBJ2-7,ASSVNQISYEQY
TRBV30,12,TRBJ2-5,AWSVLGGGETQY
TRBV6-6,12,TRBJ2-1,ASSSGLVDNEQF
TRBV28,14,TRBJ2-3,ASPVSGQGATDTQY
TRBV30,13,TRBJ2-2,AWSPPDRASGELF
TRBV19,13,TRBJ2-5,ASSSGQGEEETQY
TRBV19,11,TRBJ1-5,ASSRGAGQPQH
TRBV5-1,11,TRBJ2-5,ASSLLGAETQY
TRBV10-3,10,TRBJ1-2,AISRDRRTYT
TRBV7-9,14,TRBJ1-5,ASSFGQIYSNQPQH
TRBV20-1,14,TRBJ2-1,SASSSGGGGTNEQF
TRBV6-6,12,TRBJ2-7,ASSYGLVTDEQY
TRBV20-1,12,TRBJ2-5,SAGGQGDQETQY
TRBV20-1,10,TRBJ1-1,SARRSNTEAF